This T cell receptor beta chain was captured in a study of cytomegalovirus exposure and HLA in healthy donors. Germline CDR1 and CDR2: LNHNV and YYDKDF (reference sequence). V trimming: 3 bases; J trimming: 4 bases; junction bases outside the gene matches: 7. The CDR3 covers 16 residues. Primers for the PCR totalled 60 Vbeta and 13 Jbeta. TCRdb's copy holds only in-frame clones and misses some; the assay was immunoSEQ multiplex PCR. The profile shows around 150,000 clones, about 79% of them singletons. Notes on the study in general: Earlier analysis yielded a pattern in which most TCR beta V segments were productive about 90% or about 30% of the time. An observed cluster of highly shared sequence variants was recorded as a likely sequencing artifact. Later on, an analysis tied 15,000 or so TCR beta sequences to HLA alleles at 0.05 false discovery rate.

Comment on this clone: Its target is unknown.

Sequencing used PBMCs. This clonotype originated in a woman aged 30 to 39 in good health and CMV-seronegative. The rearrangement links TRBV15 to TRBJ2-5, with 11 bases matching TRBD1. CDR3 bases: TGTGCCACCAGCAGCCGGGACAGGGGGGGGTTAGAGACCCAGTACTTC. It specifies CATSSRDRGGLETQYF. Full variable domain (outside the CDR3, taken from reference TRBV15 and TRBJ2-5): DAMVIQNPRYQVTQFGKPVTLSCSQTLNHNVMYWYQQKSSQAPKLLFHYYDKDFNNEADTPDNFQSRRPNTSFCFLDIRSPGLGDTAMYLCATSSRDRGGLETQYFGPGTRLLVL.